This TCR beta chain was sequenced in a study of cytomegalovirus exposure and HLA in healthy donors. The overall study: It was reported in a later analysis that the same platform had been used for the roughly 130 validation repertoires as for the 550 to 750 first-cohort repertoires. General observations from the study: A few CMV-associated chains proved CMV antigen-specific in vitro. In the roughly 120 validation repertoires, a later analysis found that first-cohort TCR clusters tended to co-occur. It was reported that the classifier diagnosed cytomegalovirus status with high specificity and sensitivity in both the original and validation cohorts.

Comments on this clone: The antigen remains unidentified.

TCRdb keeps only in-frame clones here, not all; method: immunoSEQ multiplex PCR. The table has approximately 99,000 clones, about 85% seen once. The CDR3 spans 16 residues. Germline V gene data show CDR1 as MNHEY and CDR2 as SMNVEV (reference sequence). J was trimmed by 7 bases and V by 2 bases; bases with no gene match: 5. Sequences were obtained from PBMCs. The V and J genes are TRBV27 and TRBJ2-1, with 13 bases matching TRBD2. The TCR sequence derives from a woman younger than 35 in good health and CMV-seronegative. The CDR3 sequence is CASSLKLAGGRNEQFF. The DNA of the CDR3 is TGTGCCAGCAGTTTAAAACTAGCGGGGGGGCGGAATGAGCAGTTCTTC.